The present T cell receptor (beta chain) was sequenced within a study of graft-versus-host responses after intestinal transplantation. Study observations and caveats: Clonal ratios of graft-versus-host to host-versus-graft in allografts were high for patients exhibiting graft-donor T cell macrochimerism. Recipient marrow held GvH clones, some first seen in ileum or blood.

Profiling relied on immunoSEQ multiplex PCR, and the TCRdb table lists in-frame clones only, not all of them. The sample has 100,000 or so clones, around 90% seen once. A note on this clone: Its antigen is currently unknown.

CDR3 size: 15 residues. Unmatched junction bases numbered 8, after V lost 5 bases and J lost 7 bases. Germline V lookup: CDR1 SGHNT, CDR2 YENEEA. The V call is TRBV11-3, the J call TRBJ2-5; 12 positions agree with TRBD2. The TCR comes from a human donor who received an intestinal transplant. Specimen: unstimulated CD4+ T cells sorted from spleen or lymph node cells, collected before intestinal transplant. As DNA, the CDR3 is TGTGCCAGCAGCCCCGATGGACTAGCGGGGCGGACCCAGTACTTC. Its translation: CASSPDGLAGRTQYF.